The rows below give T cell receptor beta chains drawn from one sample of a study of blood T cell repertoires in COVID-19. This table comes from immunoSEQ multiplex PCR, and its TCRdb copy is limited to in-frame clones, with some not included. The profile shows about 400,000 clones, around 90% of them singletons. The material sequenced was PBMCs or T cells enriched from blood (not recorded which). Receptors were obtained from a woman between 35 and 50 years old with acute COVID-19. The conserved cysteine and the conserved F or W are not part of the CDR3 here. D genes are given only for firm matches. Rows give clone size only sometimes, using once, few, many, or a class for an expanded clone.

v_call	cdr3_length	j_call	clone_size	d_call	cdr3_aa
TRBV5-5	13	TRBJ2-1	once	TRBD1	ASSLEGQGHNEQF
TRBV5-1	13	TRBJ1-4	.	TRBD1	ASSLEGTGVEKLF
TRBV11-3	14	TRBJ2-3	.	.	ASSLGAGSSTDTQY
TRBV18	11	TRBJ1-1	.	.	ASSEGRDTEAF
TRBV5-1	15	TRBJ2-4	.	TRBD2	ASSLDTSVFTKNIQY
TRBV5-8	13	TRBJ2-1	once	TRBD2	ASRYSGGAFYEQF
TRBV12-3/TRBV12-4	11	TRBJ1-5	.	.	ASTGGGNQPQH
TRBV3-1/TRBV3-2	11	TRBJ1-1	.	.	ASSQGAATEAF
TRBV27	12	TRBJ2-7	.	.	ASPSGTYSYEQY
TRBV19	14	TRBJ2-1	once	.	ASSMPTRSSYNEQF
TRBV25-1	14	TRBJ2-2	.	.	ASSDKYRGTTGELF
TRBV30	12	TRBJ2-7	.	TRBD1	AWSVGTGAYEQY
TRBV7-8	14	TRBJ2-7	.	TRBD2	ASSQVRLAGVYEQY
TRBV20-1	13	TRBJ1-4	.	.	SASKSLGRGEKLF
TRBV5-1	12	TRBJ2-1	.	.	ASSLEGGQDEQF
TRBV5-8	13	TRBJ1-5	.	.	ASSQEGRGVQPQH
TRBV19	13	TRBJ2-7	.	.	ASSSYRYGIYEQY
TRBV4-1	11	TRBJ2-1	.	.	ASSRVLDNEQF
TRBV5-1	13	TRBJ1-6	.	.	ASSQTGEANSPLH
TRBV4-1	12	TRBJ1-6	few	.	ASSPGSDYSPLH
TRBV2	14	TRBJ1-2	.	.	ASRALTGFANYGYT
TRBV29-1	9	TRBJ1-1	.	.	SVEQYTEAF
TRBV10-3	14	TRBJ1-3	.	TRBD1	AIRQGATVSGNTIY
TRBV30	14	TRBJ2-2	.	.	AWSVRGLANTGELF
TRBV2	12	TRBJ1-3	.	TRBD1	ASSGTGTGNTIY
TRBV19	13	TRBJ1-3	.	.	ASSMDSNSGNTIY
TRBV12-3/TRBV12-4	10	TRBJ2-1	.	TRBD1	ASSGQGNEQF
TRBV10-2	13	TRBJ2-7	.	TRBD1	ASSMGQGVSYEQY
TRBV3-1/TRBV3-2	11	TRBJ2-1	.	TRBD2	ASSLRGGGEQF
TRBV5-1	13	TRBJ1-2	.	TRBD1	ASTDDREGNYGYT
TRBV5-1	13	TRBJ1-4	.	.	ASSLEGVPLEKLF
TRBV7-9	11	TRBJ1-6	.	.	ATERSYNSPLH
TRBV24-1	10	TRBJ2-3	.	.	ATSDTQDTQY
TRBV19	15	TRBJ1-3	.	TRBD1	ASSIGGQVLSGNTIY
TRBV15	13	TRBJ1-2	.	.	ATNSGGEGNYGYT
TRBV18	13	TRBJ2-7	.	.	ASSPDGGGHYEQY
TRBV19	12	TRBJ1-2	.	.	ASSIRRGNYGYT
TRBV15	13	TRBJ2-7	.	.	ATSRVQGSSYEQY
TRBV5-1	16	TRBJ2-2	.	TRBD2	ASSLQASGGANTGELF
TRBV2	10	TRBJ1-6	.	.	ASRSGNSPLH
TRBV11-2	11	TRBJ1-2	.	.	ASSTDRDYGYT
TRBV14	10	TRBJ1-2	.	.	ASSQGAYGYT
TRBV2	15	TRBJ2-1	.	.	ASRVASVANSYNEQF
TRBV19	11	TRBJ1-5	.	TRBD1	ASSYSGGRPQH
TRBV2	12	TRBJ2-3	.	.	ASRQVLWSDTQY
TRBV29-1	11	TRBJ1-4	.	TRBD1	SGTGEGNEKLF
TRBV6-5	13	TRBJ2-7	.	TRBD1	ASRKTDRGQGEQY
TRBV18	13	TRBJ1-1	.	TRBD1	ASSPRQGGTTEAF
TRBV27	15	TRBJ2-7	.	TRBD1	ASSPGPGQGATYEQY
TRBV7-6	14	TRBJ1-2	.	TRBD1	ASSPRPPPTGGGYT
TRBV15	11	TRBJ1-3	.	.	ATSRDAGNTIY
TRBV25-1	13	TRBJ2-2	.	.	ASSDTGHRTGELF
TRBV30	12	TRBJ2-2	once	TRBD2	AWSVRRGGGELF
TRBV7-9	11	TRBJ2-1	.	TRBD2	ASSPRGGDEQF
TRBV18	12	TRBJ1-5	few	.	ASSPQGSNQPQH
TRBV11-3	14	TRBJ1-6	.	TRBD1	ASSPPPGGDNSPLH
TRBV5-1	12	TRBJ1-2	.	.	ASSSKQVPEGYT